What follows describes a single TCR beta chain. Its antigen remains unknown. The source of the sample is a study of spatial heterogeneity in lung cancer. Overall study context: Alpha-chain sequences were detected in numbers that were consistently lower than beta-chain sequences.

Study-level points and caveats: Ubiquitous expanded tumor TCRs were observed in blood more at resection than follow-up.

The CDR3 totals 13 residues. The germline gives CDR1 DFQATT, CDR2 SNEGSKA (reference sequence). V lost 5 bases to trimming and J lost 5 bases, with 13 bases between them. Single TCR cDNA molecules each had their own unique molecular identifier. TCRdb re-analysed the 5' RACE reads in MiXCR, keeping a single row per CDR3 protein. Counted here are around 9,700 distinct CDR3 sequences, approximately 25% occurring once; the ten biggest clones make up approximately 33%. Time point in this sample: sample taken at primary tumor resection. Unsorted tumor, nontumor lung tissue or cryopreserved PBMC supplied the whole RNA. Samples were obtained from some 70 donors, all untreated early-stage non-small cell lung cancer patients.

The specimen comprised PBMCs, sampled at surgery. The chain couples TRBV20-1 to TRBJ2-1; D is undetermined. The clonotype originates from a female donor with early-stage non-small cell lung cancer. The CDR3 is CSAFRFENNEQFF. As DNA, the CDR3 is TGCAGTGCTTTCCGATTTGAAAACAATGAGCAGTTCTTC.